Below are 31 T cell receptor beta chains sequenced from a single sample in a study of T cells in Graves' hyperthyroidism and ophthalmopathy. It was RNA transcripts that yielded the amplified TCR beta CDR3 regions. Initially, a first-round RT-PCR of the TCR CDR3 employed the HTBI primer set. TCRdb reprocessed the multiplex PCR reads with MiXCR, giving one entry per CDR3 protein. This sample yields 400,000 to 550,000 distinct CDR3 sequences, of which about 24% are seen a single time; about 11% belongs to the top ten. The specimen was blood. The receptors shown here come from a woman in her thirties with Graves' ophthalmopathy.

This clonotype was detected ten times or more. V gene TRBV29-1 combines with J gene TRBJ2-7; D is possibly TRBD1 or TRBD2 (5 bases each). The CDR3 has 13 amino acids. Germline V gives CDR1 SQVTM, CDR2 ANQGSEA. Deletions cut 4 bases from V and 3 bases from J, with 13 bases between. The CDR3 is CSVGPAGSYEQYF. Here the CDR3 DNA reads TGCAGCGTTGGCCCTGCAGGGAGCTACGAGCAGTACTTC.

Comment on this clonotype: No conserved phenylalanine or tryptophan is present at the end of the CDR3, so a read error is the likely explanation. The chain recombines TRBV5-1 with TRBJ1-5; no clear D. V lost 1 base to trimming and J lost 5 bases, with 7 bases between them. The CDR3 extends over 13 amino acids. CDR1 is SGHRS and CDR2 is YFSETQ in the germline V gene. CDR3 in amino acids: CASSLLGDQPQHV. CDR3 DNA sequence: TGCGCCAGCAGCTTGCTAGGAGATCAGCCCCAGCATGTT.

This clonotype was counted many times. The chain is built from TRBV4-2 and TRBJ2-5; D perhaps matches TRBD1 (5 bases). Trimming took 3 bases from V and 5 from J, leaving 13 bases between them. The CDR3 has 14 residues. CDR1 is LGHNA and CDR2 is YNFKEQ in the germline V gene. CDR3: CASSQRGAVETQYF. CDR3 coding DNA: TGTGCCAGCAGCCAGCGTGGGGCCGTCGAGACCCAGTACTTC.

This clonotype showed up many times. The chain employs TRBV20-1 and TRBJ1-2; 7 positions match TRBD1. The CDR3 runs to 13 residues. The germline V gene encodes CDR1 DFQATT and CDR2 SNEGSKA (reference sequence). J lost 7 bases, V lost 6 bases, and 11 bases had no gene match. Here the CDR3 reads CSAYRDSPGGYTF. The CDR3 region has the DNA TGCAGTGCGTACCGGGACAGCCCGGGTGGCTACACCTTC.

There are many counts of this clonotype. The genes are TRBV11-2 and TRBJ2-5; D gene ambiguous. Trimming took 2 bases from V and 5 from J, leaving 6 bases between them. The germline V gene encodes CDR1 SGHAT and CDR2 FQNNGV. The length of the CDR3 is 12 residues. CDR3 bases: TGTGCCAGCAGCTTATACCTGGAGACCCAGTACTTC. This translates into CASSLYLETQYF.

This clonotype was observed at least ten times. The V gene is TRBV5-4, the J gene TRBJ1-1; no definite D call. Germline values: CDR1 SGHNT, CDR2 YYREEE (reference sequence). This CDR3 has 15 amino acids. Trimming left V 0 bases short and J 0 bases short, with 9 bases between. CDR3 region: CASSLGVGLNTEAFF. The DNA for the CDR3 is TGTGCCAGCAGCTTGGGGGTTGGGTTGAACACTGAAGCTTTCTTT.

This clonotype was observed many times. The genes are TRBV5-1 and TRBJ1-5; TRBD1 might be the D (5 bases). Trimming stripped 4 bases from V and 0 bases from J, with 11 bases between. This CDR3 spans 15 amino acids. Germline V gene data show CDR1 as SGHRS and CDR2 as YFSETQ. In nucleotides, the CDR3 is TGCGCCAGCAGCCGGGGGACCGATAGCAATCAGCCCCAGCATTTT. Protein: CASSRGTDSNQPQHF. Together with reference TRBV5-1 and TRBJ1-5, the CDR3 gives the full variable domain: KAGVTQTPRYLIKTRGQQVTLSCSPISGHRSVSWYQQTPGQGLQFLFEYFSETQRNKGNFPGRFSGRQFSNSRSEMNVSTLELGDSALYLCASSRGTDSNQPQHFGDGTRLSIL.

Ten or more counts support this clonotype. The chain links TRBV27 to TRBJ2-7; no clear D. V lost 5 bases to trimming and J lost 9 bases, with 17 bases between them. From germline, CDR1 is MNHEY and CDR2 SMNVEV (reference sequence). The CDR3 is 13 amino acids. This CDR3 is CASSQTPRVGQYF. The CDR3 DNA reads TGTGCCAGCAGTCAGACCCCCCGGGTGGGGCAGTACTTC.

The chain joins TRBV11-2 to TRBJ1-2; tentatively, D is TRBD1 (5 bases). The germline V and J ends were trimmed by 5 bases and 2 bases, with 18 bases remaining between them. Germline values: CDR1 SGHAT, CDR2 FQNNGV. This CDR3 spans 16 amino acids. Written as DNA, the CDR3 is TGTGCCAGCAGCCCCCAAGGGGAGGCGATAAACTATGGCTACACCTTC. As protein: CASSPQGEAINYGYTF.

This clonotype has at least ten counts. The genes are TRBV6-5 and TRBJ2-2; D is perhaps TRBD2 (5 bases). CDR1 is MNHEY and CDR2 is SVGAGI in the germline V gene. V gave up 3 bases and J gave up 6 bases, with 11 bases separating them. The CDR3 consists of 14 residues. CDR3 amino acids: CASSYILDAGELFF. The CDR3, as DNA: TGTGCCAGCAGTTATATACTAGACGCCGGGGAGCTGTTTTTT.

This clonotype has a count of ten or more. The CDR3 is CAITGTGGEGYTF. The CDR3 DNA follows: TGTGCCATCACCGGGACAGGGGGAGAAGGCTACACCTTC. V and J are TRBV10-3 and TRBJ1-2, with 11 nucleotides matching TRBD1. Germline trimming cut 7 bases from V and 8 bases from J; bases unmatched to any gene: 6. This CDR3 spans 13 amino acids. CDR1 is ENHRY and CDR2 is SYGVKD in the germline V gene.

V gene TRBV28 combines with J gene TRBJ1-2, with TRBD1 as a possible D gene (6 bases). CDR3 size: 16 residues. The V end lost 5 bases, the J end lost 5 bases, and 21 bases lay between the germline ends. The germline gives CDR1 MDHEN, CDR2 SYDVKM. The CDR3: CASSGEGHRQRYGYTF. The CDR3 DNA follows: TGTGCCAGCAGTGGGGAGGGACACCGCCAACGATATGGCTACACCTTC.

V gene TRBV4-1 combines with J gene TRBJ1-1; D not resolved. Trimming stripped 2 bases from V and 2 bases from J, with 9 bases between. The germline gives CDR1 MGHRA, CDR2 YSYEKL. This CDR3 spans 14 amino acids. The CDR3 loop is CASSQSQVNTEAFF. The DNA of the CDR3 is TGCGCCAGCAGCCAATCCCAGGTAAACACTGAAGCTTTCTTT.

In this sample, this clonotype turned up a few times. This chain links TRBV29-1 with TRBJ2-7; possible D gene TRBD2, 5 bases. From germline, CDR1 is SQVTM and CDR2 ANQGSEA. V was clipped by 4 bases and J by 5 bases, with 9 bases between them. The CDR3 is 11 amino acids. CDR3 nucleotides: TGCAGCGTTGGTAGGGAGCACGAGCAGTACTTC. Protein sequence: CSVGREHEQYF.

The chain joins TRBV5-1 to TRBJ2-7, with 7 positions matching TRBD1. Losses at the gene ends were 3 bases for V and 2 bases for J; bases not matched to a gene: 8. The germline V gene encodes CDR1 SGHRS and CDR2 YFSETQ. This CDR3 has 15 amino acids. The CDR3 sequence: CASSWSTGSTYEQYF. The CDR3 DNA reads TGCGCCAGCAGCTGGTCGACAGGGTCCACCTACGAGCAGTACTTC. Full variable domain (outside the CDR3, taken from reference TRBV5-1 and TRBJ2-7): KAGVTQTPRYLIKTRGQQVTLSCSPISGHRSVSWYQQTPGQGLQFLFEYFSETQRNKGNFPGRFSGRQFSNSRSEMNVSTLELGDSALYLCASSWSTGSTYEQYFGPGTRLTVT.

In this sample, this clonotype turned up many times. The chain couples TRBV12-3 or TRBV12-4 to TRBJ1-3, with D hard to call. Trimming took 7 bases from V and 0 from J, leaving 10 bases between them. This CDR3 region has 14 residues. The CDR3 DNA follows: TGTGCCAGCACTGGACGTCTCTCTGGAAACACCATATATTTT. Translating gives CASTGRLSGNTIYF.

This clonotype has a count of ten or more. J is TRBJ1-1 and V is TRBV19, with 7 bases identical to TRBD1. V shed 5 bases, J shed 1 base, and the junction held 10 bases outside the gene matches. Per germline, CDR1 LNHDA and CDR2 SQIVND (reference sequence). The CDR3 covers 16 residues. CDR3 in DNA: TGTGCCAGTAGTCCTAGACAGGGAGGCGCGAACACTGAAGCTTTCTTT. The encoded protein is CASSPRQGGANTEAFF. The whole variable domain, filled in from reference TRBV19 and TRBJ1-1, reads DGGITQSPKYLFRKEGQNVTLSCEQNLNHDAMYWYRQDPGQGLRLIYYSQIVNDFQKGDIAEGYSVSREKKESFPLTVTSAQKNPTAFYLCASSPRQGGANTEAFFGQGTRLTVV.

This chain connects TRBV12-3 or TRBV12-4 to TRBJ2-7, with 8 bases fitting TRBD2. Trimming cost V 5 bases and J 4 bases; bases outside gene matches: 13. This CDR3 spans 16 amino acids. Written as DNA, the CDR3 is TGTGCCAGCAGTGAAGTGTTAACTAGCGGCTTTTACGAGCAGTACTTC. Its translation is CASSEVLTSGFYEQYF.

V usage is TRBV20-1 and J usage is TRBJ1-6; a weak D match, TRBD1 (6 bases). The CDR3 extends over 13 amino acids. The V gene's germline CDR1 is DFQATT and CDR2 SNEGSKA (reference sequence). Here the CDR3 DNA reads TGCAGCTGCCGGGACACCTATAATTCACCCCTCCACTTT. It translates to CSCRDTYNSPLHF.

In this sample, this clonotype turned up a few times. A much larger clone differs from this one at a single base, so this may be a read error. This chain connects TRBV6-2 or TRBV6-3 to TRBJ1-5; D might be TRBD1 (5 bases). Looked up from germline, CDR1 is MNHEY and CDR2 is SVGEGT. The germline V and J ends were trimmed by 5 bases and 4 bases, with 21 bases remaining between them. CDR3 length equals 17 residues. DNA of the CDR3: TGTGCCAGCAGTGGGACGAACGCCGCGAATAGGAATCAGCCCCAGCATTTT. Its protein is CASSGTNAANRNQPQHF.

In its sample, this clonotype was seen many times. The V and J genes are TRBV4-3 and TRBJ1-2; D might be TRBD1 (5 bases). V lost 0 bases and J lost 7, with 9 bases in between. There are 13 residues in the CDR3. Germline CDR1 LGHNA, CDR2 YSLEER. CDR3: CASSQDADSGYTF. The CDR3 coding sequence is TGCGCCAGCAGCCAAGATGCAGACAGTGGCTACACCTTC.

This clonotype was recorded at least ten times. The chain has TRBV20-1 and TRBJ2-2; the match to TRBD1 covers 10 bases. The ends lost 5 bases at V and 3 bases at J; junction bases unmatched: 3. Per germline, CDR1 DFQATT and CDR2 SNEGSKA (reference sequence). This CDR3 contains 14 residues. Here the CDR3 DNA reads TGCAGTGCTGGGACAGGGGTCTACACCGGGGAGCTGTTTTTT. As protein: CSAGTGVYTGELFF.

This clonotype was recorded at least ten times. The genes are TRBV20-1 and TRBJ1-2; the match to TRBD1 covers 9 bases. The CDR3 consists of 13 residues. V shed 1 base, J shed 8 bases, and the junction held 5 bases outside the gene matches. CDR1 and CDR2 from the germline V gene are DFQATT and SNEGSKA (reference sequence). The CDR3 loop reads CSARVGTGQGYTF. The CDR3 DNA is TGCAGTGCTAGAGTGGGGACAGGGCAGGGCTACACCTTC.

The chain carries TRBV20-1 and TRBJ2-7; no definite D call. Looked up from germline, CDR1 is DFQATT and CDR2 is SNEGSKA (reference sequence). CDR3 size: 14 residues. The germline V and J ends were trimmed by 5 bases and 6 bases, with 20 bases remaining between them. The CDR3 spells CSAGSFRTSGEQYF. The CDR3 DNA reads TGCAGTGCTGGCAGTTTCAGGACCTCCGGCGAGCAGTACTTC.

The chain recombines TRBV11-2 with TRBJ2-7; 7 nucleotides agree with TRBD2. The V segment lost 1 base and the J segment 6 bases; nucleotides outside the gene matches: 6. CDR3 length: 14 amino acids. CDR1 and CDR2 (germline): SGHAT, FQNNGV. The CDR3 nucleotides read TGTGCCAGCAGCTTAGTTTCGGGAGGAGGCGAGCAGTACTTC. This codes for CASSLVSGGGEQYF.

Ten or more counts support this clonotype. The gene calls are TRBV29-1 and TRBJ2-7, with 8 bases lining up with TRBD1. Germline V CDR1 and CDR2: SQVTM, ANQGSEA. This CDR3 is built from 12 residues. Trimming cost V 7 bases and J 3 bases; bases outside gene matches: 5. In DNA, the CDR3 is TGCAGCGCACAGGGGGTCTACTACGAGCAGTACTTC. The encoded protein is CSAQGVYYEQYF.

The chain combines TRBV15 with TRBJ2-2; 8 nucleotides match TRBD2. Germline CDR1 is LNHNV and CDR2 is YYDKDF (reference sequence). CDR3 size: 16 residues. Trimming at V came to 0 bases and at J to 7 bases, leaving 7 bases not matched to a gene. CDR3 region: CATSRDRGGSYGELFF. The DNA for the CDR3 is TGTGCCACCAGCAGAGATCGGGGGGGATCATACGGGGAGCTGTTTTTT.

The chain carries TRBV28 and TRBJ2-4, with D unclear. V lost 3 bases to trimming and J lost 6 bases, with 6 bases between them. This CDR3 spans 12 amino acids. CDR1 is MDHEN, CDR2 SYDVKM, per germline. CDR3 protein: CASSFDSNIQYF. As DNA, the CDR3 is TGTGCCAGCAGTTTTGATTCAAACATTCAGTACTTC.

This clonotype was observed many times. The chain uses TRBV7-3 and TRBJ2-2; 8 bases map to TRBD2. Per the germline V gene, CDR1 is SGHTA and CDR2 is FQGTGA. The ends lost 2 bases at V and 3 bases at J; junction bases unmatched: 2. This CDR3 has 15 amino acids. The CDR3 sequence: CASSLQLADTGELFF. The CDR3 DNA reads as TGTGCCAGCAGCTTACAACTAGCGGACACCGGGGAGCTGTTTTTT.

This clonotype has a count of ten or more. The chain joins TRBV10-3 to TRBJ1-5, with a tentative D call TRBD1 (5 bases). In germline, CDR1 is ENHRY, CDR2 SYGVKD. The CDR3 is 12 amino acids. V was shortened by 10 bases and J by 8 bases, with 15 bases between the two germline ends. The CDR3: CATQGRGEPQHF. For the CDR3, the DNA is TGTGCCACGCAGGGACGGGGGGAGCCCCAGCATTTT.

This clonotype was observed many times. The chain couples TRBV6-5 to TRBJ2-2; D is possibly TRBD1 (6 bases). Looked up from germline, CDR1 is MNHEY and CDR2 is SVGAGI. Deletions cut 2 bases from V and 3 bases from J, with 13 bases between. The CDR3 runs 16 residues. As DNA, the CDR3 is TGTGCCAGCAGTTACAGGCCGGCAGGGGACACCGGGGAGCTGTTTTTT. This translates into CASSYRPAGDTGELFF.